The rows below give T cell receptor beta chains drawn from one sample of a study of cytomegalovirus exposure and HLA in healthy donors. Here immunoSEQ multiplex PCR was the method, and the copy in TCRdb shows in-frame clones only, minus some. The profile covers roughly 130,000 clones, with around four fifths appearing a single time and 0.95% to 1.5% taken by the ten largest. Specimen: PBMCs. Receptor source: a boy between 10 and 17 years old in good health and CMV-seronegative. Both conserved end residues are part of each CDR3. The D gene is left open where the match is weak. Only some rows state a clone size, as once, few, many or a class for expanded clones.

D: -; size: -; V: TRBV7-9; J: TRBJ1-1; DNA: TGTGCCAGCAGCTTAAATACAGCTTTGAACACTGAAGCTTTCTTT; CDR3: CASSLNTALNTEAFF
D: -; size: -; V: TRBV2; J: TRBJ1-2; DNA: TGTGCCAGCAGTCTCGAACACGTTGGCTACACCTTC; CDR3: CASSLEHVGYTF
D: TRBD1; size: -; V: TRBV27; J: TRBJ1-2; DNA: TGTGCCAGCAGCTCCGAGACAGGGGGCATTTCAGGCTACACCTTC; CDR3: CASSSETGGISGYTF
D: TRBD1; size: -; V: TRBV4-1; J: TRBJ2-1; DNA: TGCGCCAGCAGCCAATGGGTCGGACAGGGGCACAATGAGCAGTTCTTC; CDR3: CASSQWVGQGHNEQFF
D: -; size: once; V: TRBV30; J: TRBJ2-7; DNA: TGTGCCTGGAGTGTACGAGGGCAGCGACCCTACGAGCAGTACTTC; CDR3: CAWSVRGQRPYEQYF
D: -; size: -; V: TRBV4-3; J: TRBJ1-2; DNA: TGCGCCAGCAGCCAAGGTCGGGAAAGCGACGTCGGCTACACCTTC; CDR3: CASSQGRESDVGYTF
D: TRBD1; size: once; V: TRBV5-4; J: TRBJ1-5; DNA: TGTGCCAGCAGCCCCGACAGGGGGCAACAGCCCCAGCATTTT; CDR3: CASSPDRGQQPQHF
D: TRBD2; size: -; V: TRBV7-2; J: TRBJ2-2; DNA: TGTGCCAGCAGCTTAGTCAGGACTAGCGGGATAGCCGGGGAGCTGTTTTTT; CDR3: CASSLVRTSGIAGELFF
D: -; size: -; V: TRBV5-1; J: TRBJ2-1; DNA: TGCGCCAGCAGCCCCCTGAGACCGACTCCTCTTATTGAGCAGTTCTTC; CDR3: CASSPLRPTPLIEQFF
D: TRBD2; size: -; V: TRBV4-1; J: TRBJ2-7; DNA: TGCGCCAGCAGCCAAGGACTAGCGGGAGGGCGTTATAGCTACGAGCAGTACTTC; CDR3: CASSQGLAGGRYSYEQYF
D: -; size: -; V: TRBV11-2; J: TRBJ1-1; DNA: TGTGCCAGCAGCTTAGGCGTTCTGAACACTGAAGCTTTCTTT; CDR3: CASSLGVLNTEAFF
D: -; size: -; V: TRBV30; J: TRBJ2-7; DNA: TGTGCCTGGAGTCCCCCCTCGGACAGCTTTTTAACCTACGAGCAGTACTTC; CDR3: CAWSPPSDSFLTYEQYF
D: -; size: few; V: TRBV29-1; J: TRBJ2-2; DNA: TGCAGCGTTGAGCAGGGGATGAACACCGGGGAGCTGTTTTTT; CDR3: CSVEQGMNTGELFF
D: TRBD2; size: -; V: TRBV29-1; J: TRBJ2-1; DNA: TGCAGCGTTTTAAGGTCCGGACTAGCGGGTCTCAATGAGCAGTTCTTC; CDR3: CSVLRSGLAGLNEQFF
D: -; size: -; V: TRBV2; J: TRBJ2-2; DNA: TGTGCCAGCAGCCTTGACAGCAACACCGGGGAGCTGTTTTTT; CDR3: CASSLDSNTGELFF
D: TRBD2; size: -; V: TRBV4-2; J: TRBJ2-7; DNA: TGTGCCAGCAGCCAAGGGAGCGGGAGGGCCTCCTACGAGCAGTACTTC; CDR3: CASSQGSGRASYEQYF
D: TRBD1; size: -; V: TRBV28; J: TRBJ2-3; DNA: TGTGCCAGCGGACAGGGGTCGAGCACAGATACGCAGTATTTT; CDR3: CASGQGSSTDTQYF
D: TRBD1; size: -; V: TRBV11-3; J: TRBJ2-7; DNA: TGTGCCAGCAGCCCTGACAGGGGCCCCTACGAGCAGTACTTC; CDR3: CASSPDRGPYEQYF
D: TRBD2; size: -; V: TRBV29-1; J: TRBJ2-1; DNA: TGCAGCGCCCCGGGACTAGCGATGTACAATGAGCAGTTCTTC; CDR3: CSAPGLAMYNEQFF
D: TRBD2; size: -; V: TRBV6-5; J: TRBJ2-7; DNA: TGTGCCAGCAGTTACATGGCTAGCGGGAGCAACGAGCAGTACTTC; CDR3: CASSYMASGSNEQYF
D: TRBD1; size: once; V: TRBV27; J: TRBJ2-6; DNA: TGTGCCAGCCGACCGGGACAGCCCACATCTGGGGCCAACGTCCTGACTTTC; CDR3: CASRPGQPTSGANVLTF
D: -; size: -; V: TRBV6-5; J: TRBJ2-1; DNA: TGTGCCAGCAGCGAACAGGGTGCCGGGCCTGAGCAGTTCTTC; CDR3: CASSEQGAGPEQFF
D: -; size: -; V: TRBV29-1; J: TRBJ2-1; DNA: TGCAGCGTTGAGTCGAGACTAATGTTATTCAATGAGCAGTTCTTC; CDR3: CSVESRLMLFNEQFF
D: TRBD2; size: -; V: TRBV30; J: TRBJ2-3; DNA: TGTGCCTGGAGTGTACGGGGACGGACTAGCGGGAGGGATACGCAGTATTTT; CDR3: CAWSVRGRTSGRDTQYF
D: -; size: -; V: TRBV11-2; J: TRBJ2-7; DNA: TGTGCCAGCAGCTCCTGGGACACTGCCTACGAGCAGTACTTC; CDR3: CASSSWDTAYEQYF
D: -; size: -; V: TRBV5-1; J: TRBJ1-1; DNA: TGCGCCAGCAGGCTACAGGGTCTGAACACTGAAGCTTTCTTT; CDR3: CASRLQGLNTEAFF
D: -; size: -; V: TRBV18; J: TRBJ1-2; DNA: TGTGCCAGCTCAGAAAGTAGTAACTATGGCTACACCTTC; CDR3: CASSESSNYGYTF
D: -; size: -; V: TRBV30; J: TRBJ1-5; DNA: TGTGCCTGGAGTGGAGGGTCTGATCAGCCCCAGCATTTT; CDR3: CAWSGGSDQPQHF
D: -; size: once; V: TRBV7-2; J: TRBJ2-1; DNA: TGTGCCAGCAGCCTAGGGGGGGGCGGGAGCTTCAATGAGCAGTTCTTC; CDR3: CASSLGGGGSFNEQFF
D: -; size: -; V: TRBV13; J: TRBJ1-5; DNA: TGTGCCAGCACCCAGCGGGGGGCCGGTCAGCCCCAGCATTTT; CDR3: CASTQRGAGQPQHF
D: -; size: -; V: TRBV14; J: TRBJ2-5; DNA: TGTGCCAGCAGCCAAGATTCTTCAGAGACCCAGTACTTC; CDR3: CASSQDSSETQYF
D: -; size: -; V: TRBV7-9; J: TRBJ1-1; DNA: TGTGCCAGCAGCCGGGACACTGAAGCTTTCTTT; CDR3: CASSRDTEAFF
D: -; size: -; V: TRBV18; J: TRBJ2-1; DNA: TGTGCCAGCTCACCATACAAAGAGGGTGAGCAGTTCTTC; CDR3: CASSPYKEGEQFF
D: -; size: -; V: TRBV7-9; J: TRBJ1-3; DNA: TGTGCCAGCAGCTTAACTTCCGGGGATGAAGGAAACACCATATATTTT; CDR3: CASSLTSGDEGNTIYF
D: -; size: -; V: TRBV11-3; J: TRBJ1-3; DNA: TGTGCCAGCAGCCCCTCCGAGAGCTCTGGAAACACCATATATTTT; CDR3: CASSPSESSGNTIYF
D: -; size: -; V: TRBV30; J: TRBJ1-2; DNA: TGTGCCTGGAGTGTACCCCGACAGGATGGCTACACCTTC; CDR3: CAWSVPRQDGYTF
D: TRBD1; size: -; V: TRBV15; J: TRBJ2-7; DNA: TGTGCCACCAGCAGAGCGGGACAGGGGTCCTACGAGCAGTACTTC; CDR3: CATSRAGQGSYEQYF
D: -; size: once; V: TRBV7-9; J: TRBJ1-1; DNA: TGTGCCAGCAGCTTCGCCCGGGAACGAACTGAAGCTTTCTTT; CDR3: CASSFARERTEAFF
D: TRBD1; size: -; V: TRBV5-6; J: TRBJ2-7; DNA: TGTGCCAGCAGCTTTCGCCGGACAGGAACCCAAACCTACGAGCAGTACTTC; CDR3: CASSFRRTGTQTYEQYF
D: TRBD1; size: -; V: TRBV2; J: TRBJ2-2; DNA: TGTGCCAGCGGGTCGGGACAGGGTATGACCGGGGAGCTGTTTTTT; CDR3: CASGSGQGMTGELFF
D: -; size: -; V: TRBV14; J: TRBJ2-1; DNA: TGTGCCAGCAGCCAGCTCTTACTAGCAGGATCGAACAATGAGCAGTTCTTC; CDR3: CASSQLLLAGSNNEQFF
D: -; size: -; V: TRBV6-5; J: TRBJ2-7; DNA: TGTGCCAGCAGTTACAGCCTGGGGAGCTCCTACGAGCAGTACTTC; CDR3: CASSYSLGSSYEQYF
D: -; size: -; V: TRBV4-2; J: TRBJ2-3; DNA: TGTGCCAGCAGCCAACAGGAACTAGCCTCCGATACGCAGTATTTT; CDR3: CASSQQELASDTQYF
D: TRBD1; size: -; V: TRBV18; J: TRBJ2-4; DNA: TGTGCCAGCTCACCCGAGGGACAGGGGGCATTAGGCATTCAGTACTTC; CDR3: CASSPEGQGALGIQYF
D: -; size: -; V: TRBV11-2; J: TRBJ1-2; DNA: TGTGCCAGCAGCTCAGGCGGGCGGGGCCCCCATGGCTACACCTTC; CDR3: CASSSGGRGPHGYTF
D: TRBD1; size: -; V: TRBV7-2; J: TRBJ1-2; DNA: TGTGCCAGCAGTTCCACAGGGGAGGATGGCTACACCTTC; CDR3: CASSSTGEDGYTF
D: TRBD2; size: -; V: TRBV2; J: TRBJ2-3; DNA: TGTGCCAGCAGTGTAGAACTAGCGGGGATCACAGATACGCAGTATTTT; CDR3: CASSVELAGITDTQYF
D: -; size: -; V: TRBV7-2; J: TRBJ2-7; DNA: TGTGCCAGCAGCTTTCGGGAAGGTGAGCAGTACTTC; CDR3: CASSFREGEQYF
D: -; size: few; V: TRBV15; J: TRBJ1-4; DNA: TGTGCCACCAGCATCAATCGGGAAAAACTGTTTTTT; CDR3: CATSINREKLFF
D: TRBD1; size: -; V: TRBV6-6; J: TRBJ2-1; DNA: TGTGCCAGCAGTGGGACAGGGGGTCCCCTCCTCAATGAGCAGTTCTTC; CDR3: CASSGTGGPLLNEQFF
D: TRBD1; size: -; V: TRBV6-1; J: TRBJ2-1; DNA: TGTGCCAGCAGTGAACCCAAGGGACAGGGGGCCTACAATGAGCAGTTCTTC; CDR3: CASSEPKGQGAYNEQFF